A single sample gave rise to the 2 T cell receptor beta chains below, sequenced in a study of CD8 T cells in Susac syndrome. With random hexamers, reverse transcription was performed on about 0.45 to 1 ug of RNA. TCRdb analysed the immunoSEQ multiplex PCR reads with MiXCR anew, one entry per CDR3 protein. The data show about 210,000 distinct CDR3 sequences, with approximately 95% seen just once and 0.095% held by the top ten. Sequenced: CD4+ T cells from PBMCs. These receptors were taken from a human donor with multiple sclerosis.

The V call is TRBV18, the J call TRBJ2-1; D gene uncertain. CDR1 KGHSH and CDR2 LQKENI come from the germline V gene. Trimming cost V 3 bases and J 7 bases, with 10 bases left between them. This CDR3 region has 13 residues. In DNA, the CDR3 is TGTGCCAGCTCACCGGCCAGGTGGAATGAGCAGTTCTTC. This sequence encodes CASSPARWNEQFF.

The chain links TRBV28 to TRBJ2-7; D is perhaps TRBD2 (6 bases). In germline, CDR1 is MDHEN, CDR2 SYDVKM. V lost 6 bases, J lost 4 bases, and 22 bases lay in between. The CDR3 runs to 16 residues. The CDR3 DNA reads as TGTGCCAGCAGACCGTTAGCGGACATCCCACTTTACGAGCAGTACTTC. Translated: CASRPLADIPLYEQYF.